Following are 17 T cell receptor beta chains from one sample sequenced in a study of blood T cell repertoires in COVID-19. Produced via immunoSEQ multiplex PCR; TCRdb's table is partial and in-frame only. The table shows 200,000 to 300,000 clones, with about 91% occurring only once. Material for sequencing was peripheral blood. All receptors derive from a person aged 18 to 30 with COVID-19, enrolled during active disease.

J is TRBJ1-1 and V is TRBV29-1; 8 bases agree with TRBD1. The germline V gene encodes CDR1 SQVTM and CDR2 ANQGSEA. V shed 5 bases, J shed 0 bases, and the junction held 5 bases outside the gene matches. This CDR3 spans 14 amino acids. CDR3 bases: TGCAGCGTTCAGGGGGCCCCGATGAACACTGAAGCTTTCTTT. Encoded protein: CSVQGAPMNTEAFF. The whole variable domain, remainder taken from reference TRBV29-1 and TRBJ1-1, is SAVISQKPSRDICQRGTSLTIQCQVDSQVTMMFWYRQQPGQSLTLIATANQGSEATYESGFVIDKFPISRPNLTFSTLTVSNMSPEDSSIYLCSVQGAPMNTEAFFGQGTRLTVV.

V usage is TRBV7-6 and J usage is TRBJ2-1; TRBD2 matches at 10 bases. Germline CDR1 and CDR2: SGHVS and FNYEAQ. The CDR3 covers 15 residues. With 5 bases clipped from V and 3 bases from J, the junction kept 4 bases outside the gene matches. CDR3 region: CASSPSSGSYNEQFF. CDR3 DNA: TGTGCCAGCAGCCCGTCTAGCGGGAGCTACAATGAGCAGTTCTTC.

The J gene is TRBJ2-3, the V gene TRBV6-4; possible D gene TRBD1, 5 bases. V lost 6 bases and J lost 2, with 18 bases in between. The CDR3 contains 16 residues. Germline V gene sequence: CDR1 MRHNA, CDR2 SNTAGT. CDR3 sequence reads: CASSPRHGALTDTQYF. CDR3 DNA sequence: TGTGCCAGCAGCCCTCGCCATGGGGCCCTCACAGATACGCAGTATTTT.

The V call is TRBV20-1, the J call TRBJ2-3; 11 bases agree with TRBD2. V shed 3 bases and J 0 bases; nucleotides not matched to a gene: 5. The V gene's germline CDR1 is DFQATT and CDR2 SNEGSKA (reference sequence). The CDR3 extends over 16 amino acids. CDR3 protein: CSASGLAGKSTDTQYF. The CDR3 DNA sequence: TGCAGTGCTAGTGGACTAGCGGGCAAAAGCACAGATACGCAGTATTTT.

The genes are TRBV29-1 and TRBJ2-2; D possibly corresponds to TRBD1 (6 bases). The V end was cut by 4 bases, the J end by 7 bases, with 7 bases between. Germline V gene data show CDR1 as SQVTM and CDR2 as ANQGSEA. The CDR3 sequence is 11 residues long. CDR3 sequence (DNA): TGCAGCGTTGGGACAGACGGGGAGCTGTTTTTT. This encodes CSVGTDGELFF.

J is TRBJ2-7 and V is TRBV28, with TRBD1 identical over 10 bases. J gave up 3 bases and V 6 bases, and 5 bases lay outside the gene matches. The length of the CDR3 is 14 residues. Germline V gene sequence: CDR1 MDHEN, CDR2 SYDVKM. The CDR3 sequence is CASRSGTGDYEQYF. CDR3 bases: TGTGCCAGCAGATCAGGGACAGGGGACTACGAGCAGTACTTC.

Written as DNA, the CDR3 is TGTGCCAGTAGTACAGCGGGAGCATACGAGCAGTACTTC. It specifies CASSTAGAYEQYF. The chain employs TRBV19 and TRBJ2-7; 8 nucleotides line up with TRBD2. Germline values: CDR1 LNHDA, CDR2 SQIVND (reference sequence). V lost 4 bases to trimming and J lost 4 bases; unmatched junction nucleotides: 3. CDR3 length: 13 residues. Drawing the rest from reference TRBV19 and TRBJ2-7, the complete variable domain is DGGITQSPKYLFRKEGQNVTLSCEQNLNHDAMYWYRQDPGQGLRLIYYSQIVNDFQKGDIAEGYSVSREKKESFPLTVTSAQKNPTAFYLCASSTAGAYEQYFGPGTRLTVT.

J is TRBJ2-2 and V is TRBV28, with 10 bases lining up with TRBD2. Losses at the gene ends were 6 bases for V and 5 bases for J; bases not matched to a gene: 3. CDR3 length: 14 amino acids. The germline gives CDR1 MDHEN, CDR2 SYDVKM. The CDR3 protein is CASRGSGRTGELFF. The DNA of the CDR3 is TGTGCCAGCAGAGGTAGCGGGAGGACCGGGGAGCTGTTTTTT.

To note about this clone: A clone one base away is much larger, so this may be a read error. The V gene is TRBV6-1, the J gene TRBJ2-1; 13 bases are a match to TRBD2. With V trimmed by 1 base and J by 6 bases, 0 bases remained unmatched. The CDR3 loop spans 15 amino acids. From germline, CDR1 is MNHNS and CDR2 SASEGT. For the CDR3, the DNA is TGTGCCAGCAGTGAAGGGACTAGCGGGAGCAATGAGCAGTTCTTC. As protein: CASSEGTSGSNEQFF.

Points on this clone: At one end the junction does not follow the germline gene, possibly because of a read error. This rearrangement joins TRBV29-1 to TRBJ1-1; D may be TRBD1 (5 bases). From germline, CDR1 is SQVTM and CDR2 ANQGSEA. The length of the CDR3 is 11 residues. The CDR3 here is CAGERYTEAFF. CDR3 nucleotides: TGTGCGGGGGAGAGGTACACTGAAGCTTTCTTT.

The V and J genes are TRBV7-6 and TRBJ1-4; D may be TRBD1 (6 bases). The V gene's germline CDR1 is SGHVS and CDR2 FNYEAQ. This CDR3 has 14 amino acids. Trimming took 0 bases from V and 6 from J, leaving 8 bases between them. CDR3 residues: CASSLAYRDEKLFF. CDR3 nucleotide sequence: TGTGCCAGCAGCTTAGCTTACAGGGATGAAAAACTGTTTTTT.

V usage is TRBV5-5 and J usage is TRBJ2-7; tentative D call: TRBD1 (5 bases). With 2 bases removed from V and 2 bases from J, the gap between germline ends came to 8 bases. This CDR3 is built from 13 residues. Looked up from germline, CDR1 is SGHKS and CDR2 is YYEKEE (reference sequence). CDR3 sequence (DNA): TGTGCCAGCAGCTTAGAACAGGCCTACGAGCAGTACTTC. Translating gives CASSLEQAYEQYF.

This clone was recorded only once. The chain employs TRBV6-6 and TRBJ2-5; 7 bases are a match to TRBD1. V was pared by 2 bases and J by 0 bases, with 0 bases of the junction left unmatched. The CDR3 has 14 residues. Germline loops: CDR1 MNHNY, CDR2 SVGAGI (reference sequence). CDR3 DNA sequence: TGTGCCAGCAGTTACGGACAGGACCAAGAGACCCAGTACTTC. It codes for CASSYGQDQETQYF.

V and J are TRBV24-1 and TRBJ2-2; 7 bases match TRBD2. V trimming: 3 bases; J trimming: 3 bases; junction bases outside the gene matches: 6. The CDR3 runs to 16 residues. Germline-derived CDR1 and CDR2 are KGHDR and SFDVKD. The CDR3, as DNA: TGTGCCACCAGTGATGGGGGGAGGGCCGACACCGGGGAGCTGTTTTTT. Encoded protein: CATSDGGRADTGELFF.

The chain links TRBV23-1 to TRBJ1-2; D might be TRBD1 (5 bases). TRBV23-1 is known as an ORF, though its function is uncertain. The V gene lost 7 bases and the J gene lost 7 bases, with 19 bases spanning the gap. There are 14 residues in the CDR3. Here the CDR3 reads CASTHRGLLFGYTF. CDR3 nucleotides: TGCGCCAGCACTCATAGGGGACTCTTGTTTGGCTACACCTTC.

V is TRBV3-1 (or the pseudogene TRBV3-2) and J is TRBJ2-7; D is ambiguous. V was cut by 4 bases and J by 3 bases, with 4 bases left in between. This CDR3 comprises 11 residues. Germline CDR1 LGHDT, CDR2 YNNKEL (reference sequence). CDR3 loop: CASSLLYEQYF. The CDR3 DNA sequence: TGTGCCAGCAGCCTCCTCTACGAGCAGTACTTC.

This clone was seen only a few times. V gene TRBV23-1 combines with J gene TRBJ1-6; 10 bases line up with TRBD1. TRBV23-1 is an ORF, and what it does is uncertain. This CDR3 is built from 17 residues. V was clipped by 7 bases and J by 10 bases; unmatched bases: 16. The CDR3 protein is CASTPSCGDRGLSPLHF. The CDR3 bases are TGCGCCAGCACCCCCTCTTGTGGCGACAGGGGGCTATCACCCCTCCACTTT.